This entry lists 2 T cell receptor beta chains sequenced from one sample in a study of response to subunit inactivated influenza vaccine. TCRdb fed the RT-PCR reads into MiXCR, producing one record per CDR3 protein. The sample has 300,000 to 350,000 distinct CDR3 sequences; roughly a fifth are singletons. The material was PBMCs from blood, obtained about 20 months after vaccination. All receptors come from a man aged 50-75 years who received an inactivated influenza vaccine.

This chain joins TRBV5-1 and TRBJ1-1; tentative D call: TRBD1 (6 bases). The CDR3 is 14 residues long. The germline CDR1 and CDR2 sequences are SGHRS and YFSETQ. Deletions cut 3 bases from V and 1 base from J, with 10 bases between. CDR3 loop: CASSYGTTNTEAFF. The CDR3 nucleotides are TGCGCCAGCAGCTATGGGACAACGAACACTGAAGCTTTCTTT. Full variable domain (remainder filled in from reference TRBV5-1 and TRBJ1-1): KAGVTQTPRYLIKTRGQQVTLSCSPISGHRSVSWYQQTPGQGLQFLFEYFSETQRNKGNFPGRFSGRQFSNSRSEMNVSTLELGDSALYLCASSYGTTNTEAFFGQGTRLTVV.

The chain carries TRBV7-3 and TRBJ2-1; D not certain. This CDR3 region has 12 residues. Trimming removed 5 bases at V and 8 bases at J, with 10 bases between. The germline V gene has CDR1 SGHTA and CDR2 FQGTGA. The CDR3 nucleotides are TGTGCCAGCAGCCCCACTGACGATGAGCAGTTCTTC. This gives the protein CASSPTDDEQFF.